This is a list of T cell receptor beta chains from one sample in a study of T cell responses to AZD1222 COVID-19 vaccine. Measured with immunoSEQ multiplex PCR; TCRdb has only the in-frame clones, and not every one. The table lists about 110,000 clones, around 93% of them singletons. Material: peripheral blood, obtained on day 0 of AZD1222 vaccination. These receptors came from an adult in good health. Each CDR3 is given with its conserved first and last residue. A D gene is named only where the DNA matches it firmly. Clone size is shown for a subset of rows, as once, few, many or a class of expanded clone.

cdr3_length,d_call,j_call,clone_size,v_call,cdr3_nt,cdr3_aa
14,TRBD1,TRBJ2-7,.,TRBV11-2,TGTGCCAGCAGCTCCTTGACAGGGGGCGCCGAGCAGTACTTC,CASSSLTGGAEQYF
17,TRBD2,TRBJ2-7,.,TRBV19,TGTGCCAGTAGCCCGATCCTTGTGGCGGGGGGTACCTACGAGCAGTACTTC,CASSPILVAGGTYEQYF
16,.,TRBJ2-3,.,TRBV4-1,TGCGCCAGCAGCCAAGGGACGGTCCCCTCCACAGATACGCAGTATTTT,CASSQGTVPSTDTQYF
15,TRBD2,TRBJ2-2,.,TRBV13,TGTGCCAGCAGCTTAGCGGGGGGGAACACCGGGGAGCTGTTTTTT,CASSLAGGNTGELFF
18,.,TRBJ1-5,few,TRBV2,TGTGCCAGCACACAGGTGTTTCTAGGCGACCGCCTCAATCAGCCCCAGCATTTT,CASTQVFLGDRLNQPQHF
13,TRBD1,TRBJ1-2,.,TRBV4-1,TGCGCCAGCAGCCCGGACAGGGGGTTTGGCTACACCTTC,CASSPDRGFGYTF
16,.,TRBJ2-3,.,TRBV7-9,TGTGCCAGCAGCTTAGGGGGCGGGGGCCCGGCAGATACGCAGTATTTT,CASSLGGGGPADTQYF
14,.,TRBJ1-3,.,TRBV28,TGTGCCAGCAGTTCGGGCAACTCTGGAAACACCATATATTTT,CASSSGNSGNTIYF
15,.,TRBJ2-5,.,TRBV7-9,TGTGCCAGCAGCTTAGTGGTTGGGCTTCAAGAGACCCAGTACTTC,CASSLVVGLQETQYF
13,.,TRBJ1-2,.,TRBV21-1,TGTGCCAGCAGCAACTCGGACAGCTATGGCTACACCTTC,CASSNSDSYGYTF
13,.,TRBJ1-2,.,TRBV15,TGTGCCACCAGCCGAGACAGTAACTATGGCTACACCTTC,CATSRDSNYGYTF
16,TRBD2,TRBJ2-3,many,TRBV6-4,TGTGCCAGCAGTGACTCTAGCGGGGGGGCCACAGATACGCAGTATTTT,CASSDSSGGATDTQYF
16,TRBD2,TRBJ2-1,.,TRBV4-1,TGCGCCAGCAGCCAAGATTTGGGAACTAGCGGGGCGCTGGGGTTCTTC,CASSQDLGTSGALGFF
17,.,TRBJ1-1,.,TRBV27,TGTGCCAGCAGTTTAAGTGTGCATTTTTTCGGGGACACTGAAGCTTTCTTT,CASSLSVHFFGDTEAFF
13,TRBD2,TRBJ2-4,.,TRBV18,TGTGCCAGCTCCGGGACTAGCGATGGCATTCAGTACTTC,CASSGTSDGIQYF
14,.,TRBJ2-7,.,TRBV29-1,TGCAGCGTCACCGGGACGTCTAGCTCCTACGAGCAGTACTTC,CSVTGTSSSYEQYF
14,TRBD1,TRBJ1-2,.,TRBV6-6,TGTGCCAGCAATCCGGGACAGGGAGGCTATGGCTACACCTTC,CASNPGQGGYGYTF
15,.,TRBJ1-1,.,TRBV21-1,TGTGCCAACCTCGGACGGGACGGCATGAACACTGAAGCTTTCTTT,CANLGRDGMNTEAFF
13,.,TRBJ2-7,once,TRBV7-8,TGTGCCAGCAGCTCACTGACCTCCTACGAGCAGTACTTC,CASSSLTSYEQYF
15,.,TRBJ2-5,.,TRBV6-2/TRBV6-3,TGTGCCAGCAGTTACTTGGGGGTACGCCAAGAGACCCAGTACTTC,CASSYLGVRQETQYF
15,.,TRBJ2-2,once,TRBV9,TGTGCCAGCACGGCCGGGACCGCTACCGCGGGGGAGCTGTTTTTT,CASTAGTATAGELFF
13,.,TRBJ1-1,.,TRBV28,TGTGCCAGCAGTTTAATCGGGAACACTGAAGCTTTCTTT,CASSLIGNTEAFF
11,.,TRBJ1-1,.,TRBV10-3,TGTGCCATCAGTGATAACACTGAAGCTTTCTTT,CAISDNTEAFF
12,.,TRBJ2-7,.,TRBV29-1,TGCAGCGTTGAAGAGTCGACCTACGAGCAGTACTTC,CSVEESTYEQYF
13,.,TRBJ1-1,.,TRBV28,TGTGCCAGCAGTTCCCCACCGAGCACTGAAGCTTTCTTT,CASSSPPSTEAFF
15,TRBD2,TRBJ2-4,once,TRBV4-2,TGTGCCAGCAGCCAAGAGGGCGGGGGCAAAAACATTCAGTACTTC,CASSQEGGGKNIQYF
12,.,TRBJ1-3,.,TRBV28,TGTGCCAGCAGGACCTCTGGAAACACCATATATTTT,CASRTSGNTIYF
16,TRBD1,TRBJ2-5,.,TRBV2,TGTGCCAGCAGTTTACCGGGACAGGGTACGCAAGAGACCCAGTACTTC,CASSLPGQGTQETQYF
15,.,TRBJ2-7,once,TRBV4-1,TGCGCCAGCAGCCAGAACAGGGATCTTTCCTACGAGCAGTACTTC,CASSQNRDLSYEQYF
15,.,TRBJ2-1,.,TRBV5-1,TGCGCCAGCAGCTTGGTTGCAGGGGGGTATAATGAGCAGTTCTTC,CASSLVAGGYNEQFF
13,.,TRBJ1-5,.,TRBV30,TGTGCCTGGACATTAGGCTTCAATCAGCCCCAGCATTTT,CAWTLGFNQPQHF
11,.,TRBJ2-1,.,TRBV5-5,TGTGCCAGCAGATTGGGAACAGAGCAGTTCTTC,CASRLGTEQFF
13,.,TRBJ1-1,once,TRBV10-1,TGCGCCAGCAGTCCTTCGATGAACACTGAAGCTTTCTTT,CASSPSMNTEAFF
13,TRBD1,TRBJ1-2,few,TRBV28,TGTGCCAGCAGCGCCGGGACAGGGTATGGCTACACCTTC,CASSAGTGYGYTF
16,.,TRBJ1-6,.,TRBV18,TGTGCCAGCTCACCGCCCTCGGCCAGTTTCTTTTCACCCCTCCACTTT,CASSPPSASFFSPLHF
16,.,TRBJ2-5,.,TRBV11-1,TGTGCCAGCAGCCCCGGGACATTAGCTTCTCAAGAGACCCAGTACTTC,CASSPGTLASQETQYF
13,.,TRBJ1-1,.,TRBV11-3,TGTGCCAGCAGCTTCCAGGAGGACACTGAAGCTTTCTTT,CASSFQEDTEAFF
14,.,TRBJ2-1,.,TRBV18,TGTGCCAGCTCACCAGATTCCAGGCCCAATGAGCAGTTCTTC,CASSPDSRPNEQFF
15,.,TRBJ1-1,.,TRBV5-1,TGCGCCAGCAGCTTGGCCCCCACAGTGAACACTGAAGCTTTCTTT,CASSLAPTVNTEAFF
15,.,TRBJ2-3,.,TRBV9,TGTGCCAGCAGCGTAGACAGGGCCGTCGCAGATACGCAGTATTTT,CASSVDRAVADTQYF
15,.,TRBJ1-5,.,TRBV6-5,TGTGCCAGCAGTTACGGACCAGGGTTGAGGCAGCCCCAGCATTTT,CASSYGPGLRQPQHF
17,TRBD1,TRBJ1-1,.,TRBV5-4,TGTGCCAGCAGCCCCTCCTGGGCAGGGGGTGTGAACACTGAAGCTTTCTTT,CASSPSWAGGVNTEAFF
15,.,TRBJ1-4,.,TRBV25-1,TGTGCCAGCAGCCCCCTCAGGACACCTAATGAAAAACTGTTTTTT,CASSPLRTPNEKLFF
16,.,TRBJ2-1,.,TRBV11-2,TGTGCCAGCAGCTTAGTCACGGGAGACCTATACAATGAGCAGTTCTTC,CASSLVTGDLYNEQFF
11,.,TRBJ2-7,.,TRBV30,TGTGCCTGGAGGGAGACAGTTGAGCAGTACTTC,CAWRETVEQYF
14,TRBD1,TRBJ1-2,.,TRBV6-5,TGTGCCAGCAGTTCACCGGGACAGGGGCCTGGCTACACCTTC,CASSSPGQGPGYTF